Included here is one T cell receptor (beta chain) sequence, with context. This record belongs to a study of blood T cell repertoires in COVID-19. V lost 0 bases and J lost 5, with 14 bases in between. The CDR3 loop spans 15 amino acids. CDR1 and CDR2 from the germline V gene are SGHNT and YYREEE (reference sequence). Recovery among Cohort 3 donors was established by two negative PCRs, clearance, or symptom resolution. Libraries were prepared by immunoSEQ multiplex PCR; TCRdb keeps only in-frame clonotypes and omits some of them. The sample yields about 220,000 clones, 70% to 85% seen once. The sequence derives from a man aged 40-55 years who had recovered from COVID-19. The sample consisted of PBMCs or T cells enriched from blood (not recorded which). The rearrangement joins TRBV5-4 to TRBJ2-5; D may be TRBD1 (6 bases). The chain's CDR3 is CASSLALGATETQYF. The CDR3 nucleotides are TGTGCCAGCAGCTTGGCCTTGGGGGCTACGGAGACCCAGTACTTC.